This entry lists 10 T cell receptor beta chains sequenced from one sample in a study of T-cell reconstitution after alpha-beta-depleted transplantation in children. Unique molecular identifiers tagged the TCRbeta library. TCRdb independently ran MiXCR on the PCR reads; one entry per CDR3 protein. The sample shows 200,000 to 250,000 distinct CDR3 sequences, roughly a quarter of them seen only once. Sequencing was performed on PBMCs, mostly from graft donor cells, taken 360 days after TCRalphabeta/CD19-depleted stem cell transplant. The receptors stem from a female patient aged 2 to 10 who had a stem cell transplant for congenital amegakaryocytic thrombocytopenia, so the T cells may come from the graft donor.

The rearrangement links TRBV12-3 or TRBV12-4 to TRBJ1-2, with TRBD1 identical over 10 bases. V gave up 7 bases and J gave up 7 bases; unmatched junction bases: 6. CDR3 length: 13 amino acids. CDR3 bases: TGTGCCAGCACCTTTGGGACAGGGGTTGGCTACACCTTC. Translation gives CASTFGTGVGYTF.

The table lists this clonotype with a few counts. V gene TRBV3-1 combines with J gene TRBJ2-7, with no clear D. CDR1 is LGHDT, CDR2 YNNKEL, per germline (reference sequence). The CDR3 is 11 residues long. The germline V and J ends were trimmed by 5 bases and 6 bases, with 8 bases remaining between them. CDR3 sequence reads: CASSERAEQYF. The CDR3 coding sequence is TGTGCCAGCAGCGAAAGAGCCGAGCAGTACTTC.

This clonotype turned up a few times. This chain connects TRBV5-1 to TRBJ2-7, with D possibly being TRBD1 (6 bases). CDR1 and CDR2 (germline): SGHRS, YFSETQ. This CDR3 spans 15 amino acids. V shed 7 bases and J shed 2 bases, with 19 bases lying between them. The CDR3 bases are TGCGCCAGCGGGGGTGATCCAGGGGCAACCTACGAGCAGTACTTC. Its translation: CASGGDPGATYEQYF.

The CDR3, as DNA: TGTGCCAGCAGCGCCCTCAAGAGCGGGGGGGCTACAGATACGCAGTATTTT. Protein product: CASSALKSGGATDTQYF. This chain connects TRBV9 to TRBJ2-3; 10 nucleotides agree with TRBD2. Germline V gene sequence: CDR1 SGDLS, CDR2 YYNGEE. This CDR3 comprises 17 residues. V shed 3 bases and J 3 bases; nucleotides not matched to a gene: 10.

J is TRBJ2-1 and V is TRBV18; 15 nucleotides match TRBD2. The length of the CDR3 is 16 residues. Germline-derived CDR1 and CDR2 are KGHSH and LQKENI. After removal of 5 bases from V and 7 bases from J, the junction contained 6 bases not matched to a gene. The CDR3 loop reads CASSSPGLAGGNEQFF. CDR3 coding DNA: TGTGCCAGCTCATCTCCGGGACTAGCGGGAGGAAATGAGCAGTTCTTC.

This CDR3 reads CASSNTAGPTDYEQYF. CDR3 DNA: TGCGCCAGCAGCAACACCGCCGGGCCCACGGACTACGAGCAGTACTTC. The chain has TRBV5-1 and TRBJ2-7; D gene uncertain. The V and J ends lost 4 bases and 3 bases respectively, with 20 bases between them. In germline, CDR1 is SGHRS, CDR2 YFSETQ. This CDR3 is 16 amino acids long.

The chain combines TRBV2 with TRBJ1-5, with a tentative D call TRBD1 (5 bases). Trimming took off 5 bases at V and 0 bases at J, with 11 bases between the two ends. Germline values: CDR1 SNHLY, CDR2 FYNNEI. This CDR3 comprises 15 residues. CDR3 DNA: TGTGCCAGCAGTCAAGGGACGATTAGCAATCAGCCCCAGCATTTT. The encoded protein is CASSQGTISNQPQHF.

The chain joins TRBV19 to TRBJ2-2; D not resolved. V lost 5 bases to trimming and J lost 6 bases, with 7 bases between them. The CDR3 loop spans 12 amino acids. Germline CDR1 is LNHDA and CDR2 is SQIVND (reference sequence). The CDR3 region has the DNA TGTGCCAGTAGTGGGTTGGCCGGGGAGCTGTTTTTT. It is translated as CASSGLAGELFF.

This chain uses TRBV12-3 or TRBV12-4 with TRBJ2-1; D remains unclear. V dropped 6 bases and J dropped 2 bases, with 11 bases sitting between them. The CDR3 has 14 amino acids. The CDR3 spells CASSPRKTYNEQFF. The CDR3 region has the DNA TGTGCCAGCAGCCCCCGAAAGACCTACAATGAGCAGTTCTTC.

This clonotype has just a few counts. The chain employs TRBV5-1 and TRBJ2-4; 8 bases match TRBD2. Germline V lookup: CDR1 SGHRS, CDR2 YFSETQ. V was pared by 0 bases and J by 9 bases, with 2 bases of the junction left unmatched. The CDR3 extends over 13 amino acids. The CDR3 bases are TGCGCCAGCAGCTTGGGCCGGGGGGGCATTCAGTACTTC. Translating gives CASSLGRGGIQYF.